These 18 T cell receptor beta chains share one sample of origin, sequenced in a study of T cell responses to AZD1222 COVID-19 vaccine. Generated by immunoSEQ multiplex PCR, the TCRdb table keeps only in-frame clones and is missing some. The data show 150,000 or so clones, around 93% seen once. The sequenced sample was peripheral blood, obtained 28 days after the second AZD1222 dose. These receptors all stem from an adult who received the AZD1222 COVID-19 vaccine.

The CDR3 DNA reads as TGTGCCAGCAGTTTATCAGGAAGCCATGGCTACACCTTC. It codes for CASSLSGSHGYTF. The chain is built from TRBV12-3 or TRBV12-4 and TRBJ1-2; D gene unclear. CDR3 size: 13 residues. V lost 2 bases, J lost 6 bases, and 10 bases lay in between.

The chain has TRBV2 and TRBJ2-1, with TRBD1 identical over 9 bases. The ends lost 2 bases at V and 2 bases at J; junction bases unmatched: 10. This CDR3 region has 18 residues. Germline lookup yields CDR1 SNHLY and CDR2 FYNNEI. This CDR3 is CASSELLRTGDPYNEQFF. CDR3 DNA sequence: TGTGCCAGCAGTGAACTACTGAGGACAGGGGACCCCTACAATGAGCAGTTCTTC.

The V call is TRBV30, the J call TRBJ2-7; 12 positions agree with TRBD2. The CDR3 is made up of 13 amino acids. Per the germline V gene, CDR1 is GTSNPN and CDR2 is SVGIG (reference sequence). The J segment lost 7 bases and the V segment lost 3 bases, leaving 4 bases of the junction unmatched. CDR3 nucleotide sequence: TGTGCCTGGAGACTAGCGGGAGGAGGGGAGCAGTACTTC. Translating it yields CAWRLAGGGEQYF.

This chain joins TRBV11-3 and TRBJ2-5; D remains ambiguous. The CDR3 is 16 amino acids. Germline V gives CDR1 SGHNT, CDR2 YENEEA. Trimming took off 3 bases at V and 5 bases at J, with 19 bases between the two ends. The CDR3 sequence is CASSLGSVLQRETQYF. CDR3 in DNA: TGTGCCAGCAGCTTGGGCTCCGTGCTACAGAGGGAGACCCAGTACTTC. Drawing the rest from reference TRBV11-3 and TRBJ2-5, the complete variable domain is EAGVVQSPRYKIIEKKQPVAFWCNPISGHNTLYWYLQNLGQGPELLIRYENEEAVDDSQLPKDRFSAERLKGVDSTLKIQPAELGDSAVYLCASSLGSVLQRETQYFGPGTRLLVL.

The chain uses TRBV20-1 and TRBJ1-1; D is unclear. Germline assignment: CDR1 DFQATT and CDR2 SNEGSKA (reference sequence). The length of the CDR3 is 16 residues. The V and J ends lost 3 bases and 0 bases respectively, with 17 bases between them. The CDR3 sequence is CSASWRKLRLNTEAFF. DNA for the CDR3: TGCAGTGCTAGTTGGAGGAAACTTCGCTTGAACACTGAAGCTTTCTTT.

The rearrangement joins TRBV20-1 to TRBJ2-1; the D is unclear. Germline CDR1 and CDR2: DFQATT and SNEGSKA (reference sequence). V was cut by 4 bases and J by 5 bases, with 6 bases left in between. The CDR3 extends over 11 amino acids. The CDR3 nucleotides are TGCAGTGCTACTAAAGACAATGAGCAGTTCTTC. Its translation is CSATKDNEQFF.

The chain uses TRBV5-1 and TRBJ1-1, with a tentative D call TRBD1 (5 bases). With 0 bases removed from V and 5 bases from J, the gap between germline ends came to 11 bases. The germline V gene encodes CDR1 SGHRS and CDR2 YFSETQ. This CDR3 comprises 14 residues. This chain's CDR3 is CASSLAPGGTEAFF. In nucleotides, the CDR3 is TGCGCCAGCAGCTTGGCTCCTGGGGGGACTGAAGCTTTCTTT.

V is TRBV19 and J is TRBJ1-2; the D gene is possibly TRBD1 (6 bases). This CDR3 spans 17 amino acids. With 3 bases removed from V and 5 bases from J, the gap between germline ends came to 22 bases. From germline, CDR1 is LNHDA and CDR2 SQIVND (reference sequence). CDR3 in DNA: TGTGCCAGTAGTATTGGGGCGACCCCCAGGGGCTCTTATGGCTACACCTTC. It codes for CASSIGATPRGSYGYTF. Drawing the rest from reference TRBV19 and TRBJ1-2, the complete variable domain is DGGITQSPKYLFRKEGQNVTLSCEQNLNHDAMYWYRQDPGQGLRLIYYSQIVNDFQKGDIAEGYSVSREKKESFPLTVTSAQKNPTAFYLCASSIGATPRGSYGYTFGSGTRLTVV.

The rearrangement uses TRBV19 and TRBJ2-7; 7 bases line up with TRBD1. With V trimmed by 5 bases and J by 3 bases, 1 base remained unmatched. Germline V gives CDR1 LNHDA, CDR2 SQIVND (reference sequence). The CDR3 spans 12 residues. In nucleotides, the CDR3 is TGTGCCAGTAGTCGGGACAGCTACGAGCAGTACTTC. This codes for CASSRDSYEQYF.

The CDR3 DNA sequence: TGTGCCAGCAGCCAAGCGACTTCCTACACCGGGGAGCTGTTTTTT. This codes for CASSQATSYTGELFF. The genes are TRBV14 and TRBJ2-2; D remains unclear. The germline CDR1 and CDR2 sequences are SGHDN and FVKESK. The CDR3 runs to 15 residues. Trimming shortened V by 1 base and J by 3 bases, and 9 bases separated the two germline ends.

The rearrangement uses TRBV11-2 and TRBJ2-3; D could derive from TRBD1 or TRBD2 (7 bases each). V was shortened by 2 bases and J by 3 bases, with 15 bases between the two germline ends. CDR3 length equals 16 residues. Germline V CDR1 and CDR2: SGHAT, FQNNGV. This CDR3 is CASSLRGAGGTDTQYF. Written as DNA, the CDR3 is TGTGCCAGCAGCTTACGGGGGGCAGGGGGGACAGATACGCAGTATTTT.

V is TRBV29-1 and J is TRBJ2-3, with 9 nucleotides matching TRBD2. CDR3 length: 14 residues. V shed 2 bases and J 2 bases; nucleotides not matched to a gene: 2. The germline V gene has CDR1 SQVTM and CDR2 ANQGSEA. The CDR3 is CSVEKRGDTDTQYF. DNA for the CDR3: TGCAGCGTTGAAAAGCGGGGGGACACAGATACGCAGTATTTT.

The chain is built from TRBV5-4 and TRBJ1-3, with D maybe TRBD1 (6 bases). Germline CDR1 and CDR2: SGHNT and YYREEE (reference sequence). The V and J ends lost 4 bases and 0 bases respectively, with 20 bases between them. This CDR3 has 18 residues. CDR3 protein: CASSPGSRGARSGNTIYF. The CDR3 DNA follows: TGTGCCAGCAGCCCCGGATCCAGGGGTGCCCGCTCTGGAAACACCATATATTTT.

The J gene is TRBJ1-2, the V gene TRBV23-1; a weak D match, TRBD1 (5 bases). Being an ORF, TRBV23-1 has a function that is uncertain. V lost 3 bases, J lost 6 bases, and 29 bases lay in between. This CDR3 is 19 amino acids long. The CDR3 DNA is TGCGCCAGCAGTCACTACCCTCTCGTTCCCGTTCGTAGGGGAGATGGCTACACCTTC. It encodes CASSHYPLVPVRRGDGYTF.

The chain has TRBV23-1 and TRBJ1-6, with TRBD1 as a possible D gene (6 bases). TRBV23-1 is an open reading frame, and its role is uncertain. V was cut by 0 bases and J by 10 bases, with 31 bases left in between. The CDR3 runs 21 residues. For the CDR3, the DNA is TGCGCCAGCAGTCAATCGGCGGGACATCGAAACCCCATCCCCAATTTGTCACCCCTCCACTTT. Amino acids: CASSQSAGHRNPIPNLSPLHF.

The V gene is TRBV30, the J gene TRBJ2-2; D may be TRBD1 (5 bases). The CDR3 loop spans 12 amino acids. The V end lost 4 bases, the J end lost 7 bases, and 10 bases lay between the germline ends. The germline CDR1 and CDR2 sequences are GTSNPN and SVGIG (reference sequence). The DNA for the CDR3 is TGTGCCTGGAATAGGGGCGGCGGGGAGCTGTTTTTT. Translated: CAWNRGGGELFF.

The chain's CDR3 is CASSLGGKNQPQHF. The CDR3, as DNA: TGTGCCAGCAGCTTAGGGGGGAAGAATCAGCCCCAGCATTTT. The chain employs TRBV7-9 and TRBJ1-5; possible D gene TRBD1, 5 bases. V lost 1 base and J lost 4, with 8 bases in between. CDR1 and CDR2 from the germline V gene are SEHNR and FQNEAQ (reference sequence). The CDR3 is 14 amino acids.

This sequence joins TRBV6-5 and TRBJ1-1, with 8 bases aligning to TRBD1. This CDR3 spans 14 amino acids. Unmatched junction bases numbered 9, after V lost 6 bases and J lost 6 bases. Germline V gene sequence: CDR1 MNHEY, CDR2 SVGAGI. The CDR3 bases are TGTGCCAGCAGGGACAGGGACCTTACACCTGAAGCTTTCTTT. The encoded protein is CASRDRDLTPEAFF.